The clone carrying this TCR beta chain occurred a few times. These data come from a study of OX40 agonist ivuxolimab in advanced cancers. Study in general: Partial responses were observed in three patients, of whom one had hepatocellular carcinoma and two had cutaneous melanoma.

Using immunoSEQ multiplex PCR, the repertoire was profiled, and TCRdb retains in-frame clones only, with some absent. The table records roughly 70,000 clones, approximately 86% of them present only once. The germline gives CDR1 SGHVS, CDR2 FNYEAQ. The CDR3 length is 14 residues. The V gene lost 5 bases and the J gene lost 1 base, with 11 bases spanning the gap. V is TRBV7-6 and J is TRBJ1-1, with D unresolved. The sequencing used CD4+ or CD8+ T cells sorted from blood, collected in a trial of the OX40 agonist ivuxolimab. This clonotype was obtained from an adult with an advanced solid tumor such as melanoma, head and neck, liver or kidney cancer. CDR3 region: CASSLTKQNTEAFF. The CDR3 DNA follows: TGTGCCAGCAGCCTAACTAAGCAGAACACTGAAGCTTTCTTT.